The 24 T cell receptor beta chains listed next were all sequenced from one sample in a study of beta chain features in type 1 diabetes. Expressed TCRB transcripts got sequenced, as all isolated RNA was reverse transcribed. Here immunoSEQ multiplex PCR was the method, and the copy in TCRdb shows in-frame clones only, minus some. The data contain under 400,000 clones, around a fifth of them seen just once; the ten biggest clones take up about 0.044%. Input material: naive CD4+ T cells from blood. Receptor source: a woman under 30 in good health.

Only a few counts were recorded for this clone. The CDR3 DNA reads TGTGCCAGCAGTCCCCCACTAGCAGCAAACAATGAGCAGTTCTTC. Its protein product is CASSPPLAANNEQFF. This chain uses TRBV6-5 with TRBJ2-1; tentatively, D is TRBD2 (6 bases). This CDR3 comprises 15 residues. The germline CDR1 and CDR2 sequences are MNHEY and SVGAGI. V was cut by 5 bases and J by 5 bases, with 16 bases left in between.

The table lists this clone with a few counts. The genes are TRBV6-4 and TRBJ1-6, with unresolved D. CDR1 and CDR2 from the germline V gene are MRHNA and SNTAGT. CDR3 size: 13 residues. V lost 1 base and J lost 10, with 8 bases in between. In DNA, the CDR3 is TGTGCCAGCAGTGACTTTCGAGGATCACCCCTCCACTTT. Protein: CASSDFRGSPLHF.

This clone was found a few times. The CDR3 sequence: CASSRRWPQHF. The CDR3 DNA is TGTGCCAGCAGCAGGCGGTGGCCCCAGCATTTT. J is TRBJ1-5 and V is TRBV21-1. TRBV21-1 is a known pseudogene. The CDR3 totals 11 residues.

The chain recombines TRBV12-5 with TRBJ1-2; TRBD1 matches at 10 bases. CDR3 length equals 15 residues. Trimming took 5 bases from V and 2 from J; bases not matched to a gene: 5. CDR1 and CDR2 from the germline V gene are LGHNT and FRNRAP. This CDR3 is CASGHDRGPNYGYTF. The CDR3 coding sequence is TGTGCTAGTGGTCACGACAGGGGGCCAAACTATGGCTACACCTTC.

J is TRBJ2-1 and V is TRBV21-1; the table's D call, TRBD2, was not checked against the DNA. TRBV21-1 is a pseudogene. CDR3 length equals 16 residues. In DNA form, the CDR3 reads TGTGCCAGCAGCGCGAGACTAGCGGGAGACCGGGATGAGCAGTTCTTC. Its translation: CASSARLAGDRDEQFF.

The chain is built from TRBV4-1 and TRBJ2-7; D is perhaps TRBD2 (5 bases). Germline lookup yields CDR1 MGHRA and CDR2 YSYEKL. Trimming shortened V by 2 bases and J by 7 bases, and 15 bases separated the two germline ends. CDR3 length equals 14 residues. The CDR3 protein is CASSQPIRGWEQYF. As DNA, the CDR3 is TGCGCCAGCAGCCAACCAATTCGGGGTTGGGAGCAGTACTTC.

This clone was picked up a small number of times. The same CDR3 also results from other DNA sequences found in this sample. This chain connects TRBV30 to TRBJ1-5; tentatively, D is TRBD1 (5 bases). The CDR3 covers 13 residues. The V end lost 0 bases, the J end lost 6 bases, and 9 bases lay between the germline ends. Germline CDR1 GTSNPN, CDR2 SVGIG (reference sequence). Here the CDR3 DNA reads TGTGCCTGGAGTGTATCGGGGGTTCAGCCCCAGCATTTT. Protein product: CAWSVSGVQPQHF.

This chain uses TRBV14 with TRBJ2-1; D not resolved. CDR3 length: 13 residues. Germline V gene sequence: CDR1 SGHDN, CDR2 FVKESK. V was cut by 4 bases and J by 9 bases, with 13 bases left in between. The CDR3 loop reads CASSPFRVGEQFF. As DNA, the CDR3 is TGTGCCAGCAGCCCCTTCCGGGTGGGTGAGCAGTTCTTC.

V is TRBV7-6 and J is TRBJ2-5; the D is unclear. With the DNA end fitting TRBJ2-7 better, the J assignment may be wrong. Germline assignment: CDR1 SGHVS and CDR2 FNYEAQ. CDR3 length: 15 amino acids. CDR3 DNA sequence: TGTGCCAGCAGCAATAACGCCTTGCCGTCCTACGAGCAGTACTTC. This translates into CASSNNALPSYEQYF.

The genes are TRBV7-2 and TRBJ2-2; no reliable D call. The V gene's germline CDR1 is SGHTA and CDR2 FQGNSA. This CDR3 is 12 amino acids long. Trimming removed 3 bases at V and 7 bases at J, with 6 bases between. CDR3 sequence: CASSFVYGELFF. DNA for the CDR3: TGTGCCAGCAGCTTCGTGTACGGGGAGCTGTTTTTT.

As regards this clone: The sample carries other DNA sequences with the same CDR3. This chain joins TRBV5-1 and TRBJ2-1; D is unresolved. V lost 5 bases and J lost 3, with 9 bases in between. From germline, CDR1 is SGHRS and CDR2 YFSETQ. There are 13 residues in the CDR3. The CDR3 region has the DNA TGCGCCAGCAGTGTGGGCAGCTACAATGAGCAGTTCTTC. This codes for CASSVGSYNEQFF.

The sample holds a few counts of this clone. V usage is TRBV5-6 and J usage is TRBJ2-5, with TRBD2 identical over 7 bases. This CDR3 is 14 amino acids long. The V gene's germline CDR1 is SGHDT and CDR2 YYEEEE. J gave up 4 bases and V 2 bases, and 5 bases lay outside the gene matches. CDR3 DNA sequence: TGTGCCAGCAGCTTAAGCGGGGAGGTAGAGACCCAGTACTTC. Its translation: CASSLSGEVETQYF.

Concerning this clone itself: At one of its ends the junction is not consistent with the germline gene, which may arise from a read error. This rearrangement joins TRBV20-1 to TRBJ1-2; 7 nucleotides align to TRBD1. Per germline, CDR1 DFQATT and CDR2 SNEGSKA (reference sequence). The CDR3 is 9 residues long. CDR3 nucleotides: TGCAGTGCTGCCCGGGACAGAGTCTTC. It yields the protein CSAARDRVF.

This clone was picked up a small number of times. CDR3: CSVEVVGAETQYF. The CDR3 bases are TGCAGCGTTGAAGTGGTAGGGGCGGAGACCCAGTACTTC. The rearrangement joins TRBV29-1 to TRBJ2-5, with a weak D call TRBD1 (5 bases). From germline, CDR1 is SQVTM and CDR2 ANQGSEA. The CDR3 runs 13 residues. Trimming took 1 base from V and 5 from J, leaving 11 bases between them. Full variable domain (rest looked up from reference TRBV29-1 and TRBJ2-5): SAVISQKPSRDICQRGTSLTIQCQVDSQVTMMFWYRQQPGQSLTLIATANQGSEATYESGFVIDKFPISRPNLTFSTLTVSNMSPEDSSIYLCSVEVVGAETQYFGPGTRLLVL.

This rearrangement joins TRBV7-6 to TRBJ1-2; no reliable D call. The CDR3 covers 15 residues. Deletions cut 1 base from V and 0 bases from J, with 9 bases between. Germline lookup yields CDR1 SGHVS and CDR2 FNYEAQ. CDR3 bases: TGTGCCAGCAGCTTAGTGCCCCAGGCTAACTATGGCTACACCTTC. Amino acid sequence: CASSLVPQANYGYTF.

This clone was seen more than once but under ten times. V is TRBV10-3 and J is TRBJ2-5, with 8 bases lining up with TRBD2. This CDR3 is 13 amino acids long. J lost 4 bases, V lost 6 bases, and 4 bases had no gene match. Germline V gene sequence: CDR1 ENHRY, CDR2 SYGVKD. Written as DNA, the CDR3 is TGTGCCATCAGAGCCGCGGGGGGAGAGACCCAGTACTTC. Encoded protein: CAIRAAGGETQYF.

CDR3 protein: CASSVQGATNEKLFF. The CDR3 region has the DNA TGTGCCAGCAGTGTCCAGGGGGCAACTAATGAAAAACTGTTTTTT. The chain has TRBV25-1 and TRBJ1-4, with 7 nucleotides matching TRBD1. The germline V gene encodes CDR1 MGHDK and CDR2 SYGVNS. V gave up 4 bases and J gave up 0 bases; unmatched junction bases: 2. There are 15 residues in the CDR3.

This clone has just a few counts. The chain carries TRBV4-3 and TRBJ2-7, with D possibly being TRBD2 (5 bases). This CDR3 has 14 amino acids. V lost 5 bases, J lost 2 bases, and 13 bases lay in between. CDR1 LGHNA and CDR2 YSLEER come from the germline V gene. The CDR3 here is CASSSKVGAYEQYF. The DNA of the CDR3 is TGCGCCAGCAGCTCGAAAGTCGGGGCCTACGAGCAGTACTTC.

The rearrangement uses TRBV5-6 and TRBJ2-5; tentatively, D is TRBD1 (5 bases). CDR3 length equals 16 residues. The V end lost 0 bases, the J end lost 3 bases, and 15 bases lay between the germline ends. Germline-derived CDR1 and CDR2 are SGHDT and YYEEEE. Here the CDR3 reads CASSLGDRVVKETQYF. Here the CDR3 DNA reads TGTGCCAGCAGCTTGGGTGACAGAGTGGTGAAAGAGACCCAGTACTTC.

V gene TRBV11-2 combines with J gene TRBJ1-2; 10 nucleotides align to TRBD1. Germline CDR1 and CDR2: SGHAT and FQNNGV. V was pared by 4 bases and J by 7 bases, with 6 bases of the junction left unmatched. The CDR3 sequence is 14 residues long. DNA for the CDR3: TGTGCCAGCAGCTCCGGGACAGGGGTTCTTGGCTACACCTTC. It is translated as CASSSGTGVLGYTF.

CDR3 nucleotide sequence: TGTGCCAGCACCCGCCTTAGGAGAAGAGAGACCCAGTACTTC. Amino acid sequence: CASTRLRRRETQYF. The V call is TRBV4-2, the J call TRBJ2-5; D gene unclear. V was shortened by 7 bases and J by 4 bases, with 16 bases between the two germline ends. The length of the CDR3 is 14 residues. The V gene's germline CDR1 is LGHNA and CDR2 YNFKEQ.

Only a few counts were recorded for this clone. The rearrangement uses TRBV30 and TRBJ2-7; 7 bases are shared with TRBD2. Germline trimming cut 4 bases from V and 2 bases from J; bases unmatched to any gene: 8. This CDR3 is built from 14 residues. Germline V gives CDR1 GTSNPN, CDR2 SVGIG (reference sequence). CDR3 nucleotide sequence: TGTGCCTGGATGAGGCAGGGACTACCCTACGAGCAGTACTTC. Encoded protein: CAWMRQGLPYEQYF.

This clone turned up a few times. This chain uses TRBV11-2 with TRBJ1-2, with unresolved D. The germline V gene encodes CDR1 SGHAT and CDR2 FQNNGV. Trimming removed 2 bases at V and 8 bases at J, with 15 bases between. The CDR3 contains 14 residues. This CDR3 reads CASSLSLEVEGYTF. The CDR3 coding sequence is TGTGCCAGCAGCTTATCTTTGGAGGTAGAAGGCTACACCTTC. The whole variable domain, filled in from reference TRBV11-2 and TRBJ1-2, reads EAGVAQSPRYKIIEKRQSVAFWCNPISGHATLYWYQQILGQGPKLLIQFQNNGVVDDSQLPKDRFSAERLKGVDSTLKIQPAKLEDSAVYLCASSLSLEVEGYTFGSGTRLTVV.

This clone turned up a few times. This rearrangement joins TRBV6-6 to TRBJ1-1, with TRBD1 matching over 8 bases. The CDR3 is 13 amino acids. The V gene end was trimmed by 7 bases and the J gene end by 6 bases; junction bases not matched to a gene: 7. Germline-derived CDR1 and CDR2 are MNHNY and SVGAGI (reference sequence). The CDR3 region is CASTRSGGSEAFF. Written as DNA, the CDR3 is TGTGCCAGCACTCGCTCAGGGGGCTCTGAAGCTTTCTTT.